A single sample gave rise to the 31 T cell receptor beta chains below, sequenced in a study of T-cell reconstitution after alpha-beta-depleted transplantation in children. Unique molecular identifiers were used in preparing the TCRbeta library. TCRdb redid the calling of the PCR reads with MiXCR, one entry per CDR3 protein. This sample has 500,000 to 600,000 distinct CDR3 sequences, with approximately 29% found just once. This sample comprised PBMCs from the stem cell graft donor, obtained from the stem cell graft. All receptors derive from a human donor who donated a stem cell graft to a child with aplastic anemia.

CDR3 sequence: CASSVAAQWDEQFF. DNA of the CDR3: TGTGCCAGCAGTGTCGCAGCGCAGTGGGATGAGCAGTTCTTC. This chain connects TRBV25-1 to TRBJ2-1; D uncertain. The ends were cut back, 4 bases at V and 8 bases at J, with 15 bases in the middle. Germline V CDR1 and CDR2: MGHDK, SYGVNS. The CDR3 has 14 residues.

In DNA form, the CDR3 reads TGTGCCAGCAGCTTGTTCGGGGGAGGGATGAACACTGAAGCTTTCTTT. Translation gives CASSLFGGGMNTEAFF. The chain is built from TRBV5-6 and TRBJ1-1; D possibly corresponds to TRBD1 (5 bases). V gave up 1 base and J gave up 0 bases, with 13 bases separating them. The CDR3 contains 16 residues. Per germline, CDR1 SGHDT and CDR2 YYEEEE. The full variable domain, with the rest looked up from reference TRBV5-6 and TRBJ1-1, is DAGVTQSPTHLIKTRGQQVTLRCSPKSGHDTVSWYQQALGQGPQFIFQYYEEEERQRGNFPDRFSGHQFPNYSSELNVNALLLGDSALYLCASSLFGGGMNTEAFFGQGTRLTVV.

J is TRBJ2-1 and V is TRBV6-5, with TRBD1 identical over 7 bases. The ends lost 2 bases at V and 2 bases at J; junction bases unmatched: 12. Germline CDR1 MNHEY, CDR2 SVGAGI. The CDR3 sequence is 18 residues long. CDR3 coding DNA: TGTGCCAGCAGTTACCTAAGAGCCGACAGGGTAGCCTACAATGAGCAGTTCTTC. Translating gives CASSYLRADRVAYNEQFF.

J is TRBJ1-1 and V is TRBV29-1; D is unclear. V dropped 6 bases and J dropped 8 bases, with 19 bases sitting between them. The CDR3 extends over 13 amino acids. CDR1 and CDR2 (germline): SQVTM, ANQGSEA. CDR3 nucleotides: TGCAGCGTCGGCTCTAGAGAGTGGGAGGAAGCTTTCTTT. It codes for CSVGSREWEEAFF.

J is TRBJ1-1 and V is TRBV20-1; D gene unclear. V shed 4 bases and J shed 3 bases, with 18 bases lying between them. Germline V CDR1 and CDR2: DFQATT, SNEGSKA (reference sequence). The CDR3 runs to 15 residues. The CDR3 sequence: CSATWGKKGHTEAFF. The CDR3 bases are TGCAGTGCTACTTGGGGAAAAAAAGGGCACACTGAAGCTTTCTTT.

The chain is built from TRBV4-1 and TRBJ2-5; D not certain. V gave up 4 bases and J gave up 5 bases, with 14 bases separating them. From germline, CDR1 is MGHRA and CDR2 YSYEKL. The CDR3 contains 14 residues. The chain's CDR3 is CASSREGRMETQYF. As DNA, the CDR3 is TGCGCCAGCAGCCGAGAAGGCCGAATGGAGACCCAGTACTTC.

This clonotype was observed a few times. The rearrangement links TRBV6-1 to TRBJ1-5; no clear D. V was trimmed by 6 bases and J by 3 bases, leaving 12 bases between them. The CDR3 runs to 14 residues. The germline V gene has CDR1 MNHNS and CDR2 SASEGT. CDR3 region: CASSQHDANQPQHF. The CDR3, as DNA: TGTGCCAGCAGCCAACACGATGCCAATCAGCCCCAGCATTTT.

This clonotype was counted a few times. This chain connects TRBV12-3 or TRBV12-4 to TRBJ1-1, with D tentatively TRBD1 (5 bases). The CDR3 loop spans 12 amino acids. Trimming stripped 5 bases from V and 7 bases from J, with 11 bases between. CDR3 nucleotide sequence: TGTGCCAGCAGTCCCCGACAGCGTGAAGCTTTCTTT. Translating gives CASSPRQREAFF.

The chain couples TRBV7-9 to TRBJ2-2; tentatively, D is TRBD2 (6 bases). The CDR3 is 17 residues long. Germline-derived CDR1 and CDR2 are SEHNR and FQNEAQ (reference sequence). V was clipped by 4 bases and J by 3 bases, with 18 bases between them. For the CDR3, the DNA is TGTGCCAGCAGCTCCGGGGTAGGAGGGGCTTACACCGGGGAGCTGTTTTTT. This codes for CASSSGVGGAYTGELFF.

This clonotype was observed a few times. CDR3: CSASRFTEAFF. The CDR3 DNA reads TGCAGTGCGAGCCGGTTCACTGAAGCTTTCTTT. V and J are TRBV20-1 and TRBJ1-1; D unresolved. Looked up from germline, CDR1 is DFQATT and CDR2 is SNEGSKA (reference sequence). V gave up 6 bases and J gave up 4 bases, with 9 bases separating them. The CDR3 consists of 11 residues.

The CDR3 here is CASSYGTGAGEQYV. The CDR3 region has the DNA TGTGCCAGCAGCTATGGGACAGGGGCTGGGGAGCAGTACGTC. The chain links TRBV7-2 to TRBJ2-7; 10 bases line up with TRBD1. J gave up 7 bases and V 4 bases, and 7 bases lay outside the gene matches. The V gene's germline CDR1 is SGHTA and CDR2 FQGNSA. This CDR3 region has 14 residues.

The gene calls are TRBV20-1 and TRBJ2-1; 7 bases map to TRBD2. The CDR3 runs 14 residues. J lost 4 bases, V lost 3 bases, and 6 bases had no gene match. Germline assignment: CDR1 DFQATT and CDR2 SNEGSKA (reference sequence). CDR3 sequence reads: CSASGRLFYNEQFF. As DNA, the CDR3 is TGCAGTGCTAGCGGGAGGCTCTTTTACAATGAGCAGTTCTTC.

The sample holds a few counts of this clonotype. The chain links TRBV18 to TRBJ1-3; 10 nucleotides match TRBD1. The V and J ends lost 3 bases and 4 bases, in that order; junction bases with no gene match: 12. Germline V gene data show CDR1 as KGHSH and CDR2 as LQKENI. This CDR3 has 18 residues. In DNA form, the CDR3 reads TGTGCCAGCTCACCCCTCGGGACAGGGGCCGACTACGGAAACACCATATATTTT. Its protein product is CASSPLGTGADYGNTIYF. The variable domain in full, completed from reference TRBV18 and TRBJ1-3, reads NAGVMQNPRHLVRRRGQEARLRCSPMKGHSHVYWYRQLPEEGLKFMVYLQKENIIDESGMPKERFSAEFPKEGPSILRIQQVVRGDSAAYFCASSPLGTGADYGNTIYFGEGSWLTVV.

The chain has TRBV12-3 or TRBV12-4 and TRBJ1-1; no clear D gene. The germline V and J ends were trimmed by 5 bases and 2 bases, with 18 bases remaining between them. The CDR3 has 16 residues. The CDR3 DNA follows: TGTGCCAGCAGTGAAGCCGGGATAGTCCCAAACACTGAAGCTTTCTTT. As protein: CASSEAGIVPNTEAFF.

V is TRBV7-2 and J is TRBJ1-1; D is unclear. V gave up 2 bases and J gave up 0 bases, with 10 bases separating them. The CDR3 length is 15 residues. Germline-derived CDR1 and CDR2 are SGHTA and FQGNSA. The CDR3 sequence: CASSLSRGLNTEAFF. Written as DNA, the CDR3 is TGTGCCAGCAGCTTATCTAGAGGTCTGAACACTGAAGCTTTCTTT.

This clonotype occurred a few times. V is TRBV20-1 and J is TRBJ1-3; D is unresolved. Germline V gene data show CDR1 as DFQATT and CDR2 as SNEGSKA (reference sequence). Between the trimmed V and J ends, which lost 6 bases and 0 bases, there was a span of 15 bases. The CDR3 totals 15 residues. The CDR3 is CSALSGSRSGNTIYF. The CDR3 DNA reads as TGCAGTGCCCTATCGGGCAGTCGCTCTGGAAACACCATATATTTT.

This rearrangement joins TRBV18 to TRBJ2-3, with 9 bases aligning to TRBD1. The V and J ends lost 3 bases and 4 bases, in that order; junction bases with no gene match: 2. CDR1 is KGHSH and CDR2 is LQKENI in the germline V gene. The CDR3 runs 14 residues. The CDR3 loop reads CASSPTGGSDTQYF. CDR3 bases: TGTGCCAGCTCACCCACAGGGGGCTCAGATACGCAGTATTTT.

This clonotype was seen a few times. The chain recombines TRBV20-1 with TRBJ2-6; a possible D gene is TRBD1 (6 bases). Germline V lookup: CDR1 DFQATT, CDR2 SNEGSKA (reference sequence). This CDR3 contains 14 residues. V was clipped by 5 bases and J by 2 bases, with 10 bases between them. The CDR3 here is CSAEGVAGANVLTF. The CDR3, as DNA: TGCAGTGCTGAGGGGGTAGCTGGGGCCAACGTCCTGACTTTC.

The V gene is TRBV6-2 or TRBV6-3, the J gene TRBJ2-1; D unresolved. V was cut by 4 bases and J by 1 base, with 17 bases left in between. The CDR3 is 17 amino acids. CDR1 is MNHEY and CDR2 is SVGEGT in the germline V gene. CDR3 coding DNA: TGTGCCAGCAGTTTATCTGTTTCGGGCAGGTCCTACAATGAGCAGTTCTTC. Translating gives CASSLSVSGRSYNEQFF.

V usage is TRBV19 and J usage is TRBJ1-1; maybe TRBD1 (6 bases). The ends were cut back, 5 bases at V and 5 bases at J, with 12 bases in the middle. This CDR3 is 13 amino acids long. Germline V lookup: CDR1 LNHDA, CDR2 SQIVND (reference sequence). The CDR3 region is CASSSEGDTEAFF. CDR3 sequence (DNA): TGTGCCAGTAGTTCCGAGGGGGATACTGAAGCTTTCTTT.

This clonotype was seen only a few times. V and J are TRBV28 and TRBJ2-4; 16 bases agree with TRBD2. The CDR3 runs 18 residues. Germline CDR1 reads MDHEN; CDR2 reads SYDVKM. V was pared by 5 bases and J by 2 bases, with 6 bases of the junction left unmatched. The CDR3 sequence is CASSPGTSGRGTKNIQYF. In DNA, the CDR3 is TGTGCCAGCAGTCCCGGGACTAGCGGGAGGGGTACCAAAAACATTCAGTACTTC. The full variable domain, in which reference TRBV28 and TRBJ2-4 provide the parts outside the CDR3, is DVKVTQSSRYLVKRTGEKVFLECVQDMDHENMFWYRQDPGLGLRLIYFSYDVKMKEKGDIPEGYSVSREKKERFSLILESASTNQTSMYLCASSPGTSGRGTKNIQYFGAGTRLSVL.

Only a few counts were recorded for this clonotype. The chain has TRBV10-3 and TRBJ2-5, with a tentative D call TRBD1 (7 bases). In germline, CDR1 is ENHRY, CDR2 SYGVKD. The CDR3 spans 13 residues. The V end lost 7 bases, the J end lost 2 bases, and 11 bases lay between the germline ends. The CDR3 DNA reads TGTGCCATCAACCCAGGGGGGCAAGAGACCCAGTACTTC. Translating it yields CAINPGGQETQYF.

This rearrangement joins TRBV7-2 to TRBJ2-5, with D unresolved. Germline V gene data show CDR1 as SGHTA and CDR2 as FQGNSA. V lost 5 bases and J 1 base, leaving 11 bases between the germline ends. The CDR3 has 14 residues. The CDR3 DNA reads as TGTGCCAGCAGCCCCGGACGGCGCCAAGAGACCCAGTACTTC. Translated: CASSPGRRQETQYF.

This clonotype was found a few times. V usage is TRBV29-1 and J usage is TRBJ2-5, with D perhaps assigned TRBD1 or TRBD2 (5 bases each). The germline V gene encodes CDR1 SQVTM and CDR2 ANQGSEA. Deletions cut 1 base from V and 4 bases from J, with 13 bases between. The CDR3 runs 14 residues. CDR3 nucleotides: TGCAGCGTTGAAGTCCGGGGTAGGGGAGAGACCCAGTACTTC. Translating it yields CSVEVRGRGETQYF.

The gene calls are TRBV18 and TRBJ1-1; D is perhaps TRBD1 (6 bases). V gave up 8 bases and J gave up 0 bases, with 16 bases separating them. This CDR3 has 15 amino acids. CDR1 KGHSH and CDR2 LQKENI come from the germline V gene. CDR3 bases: TGTGCCAGCCGAGGGAGTACAGGGCTGAACACTGAAGCTTTCTTT. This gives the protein CASRGSTGLNTEAFF. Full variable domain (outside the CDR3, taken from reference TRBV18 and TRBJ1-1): NAGVMQNPRHLVRRRGQEARLRCSPMKGHSHVYWYRQLPEEGLKFMVYLQKENIIDESGMPKERFSAEFPKEGPSILRIQQVVRGDSAAYFCASRGSTGLNTEAFFGQGTRLTVV.

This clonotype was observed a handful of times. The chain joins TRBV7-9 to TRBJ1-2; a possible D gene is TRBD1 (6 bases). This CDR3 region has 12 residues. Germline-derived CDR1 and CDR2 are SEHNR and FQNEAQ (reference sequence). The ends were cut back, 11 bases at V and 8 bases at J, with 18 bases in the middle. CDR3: CAGQQGTGGYTF. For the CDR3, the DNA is TGTGCCGGTCAACAGGGAACAGGCGGCTACACCTTC.

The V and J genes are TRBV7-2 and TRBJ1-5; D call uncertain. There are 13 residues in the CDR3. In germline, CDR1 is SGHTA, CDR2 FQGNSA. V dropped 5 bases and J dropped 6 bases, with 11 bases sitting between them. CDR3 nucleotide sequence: TGTGCCAGCAGCCCCGTGCGGGGTCAGCCCCAGCATTTT. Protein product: CASSPVRGQPQHF.

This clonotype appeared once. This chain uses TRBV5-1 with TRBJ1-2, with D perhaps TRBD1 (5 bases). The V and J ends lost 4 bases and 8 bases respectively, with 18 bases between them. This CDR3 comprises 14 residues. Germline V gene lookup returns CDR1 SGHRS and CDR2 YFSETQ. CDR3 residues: CASSENRPSRGYTF. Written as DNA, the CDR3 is TGCGCCAGCAGCGAGAACAGGCCCTCTCGCGGCTACACCTTC.

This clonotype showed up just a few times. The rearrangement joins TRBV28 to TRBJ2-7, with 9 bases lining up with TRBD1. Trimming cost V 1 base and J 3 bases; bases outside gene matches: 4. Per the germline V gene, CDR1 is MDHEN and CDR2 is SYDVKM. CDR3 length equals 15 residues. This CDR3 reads CASSLYGDRVYEQYV. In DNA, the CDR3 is TGTGCCAGCAGTTTATACGGGGACAGGGTCTACGAGCAGTACGTC.

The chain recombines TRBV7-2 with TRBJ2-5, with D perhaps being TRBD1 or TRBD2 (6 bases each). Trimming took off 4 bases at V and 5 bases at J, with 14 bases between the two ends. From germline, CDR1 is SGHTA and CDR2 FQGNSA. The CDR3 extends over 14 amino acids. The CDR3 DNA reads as TGTGCCAGCAGCTGGGATGGGGGGCATGAGACCCAGTACTTC. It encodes CASSWDGGHETQYF.

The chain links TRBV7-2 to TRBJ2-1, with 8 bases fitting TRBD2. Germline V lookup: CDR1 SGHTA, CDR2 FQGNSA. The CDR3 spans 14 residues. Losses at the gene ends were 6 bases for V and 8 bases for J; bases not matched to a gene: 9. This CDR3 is CASRPGTSRYEQFF. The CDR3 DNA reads TGTGCCAGCAGACCCGGGACTAGTCGGTATGAGCAGTTCTTC.